These T cell receptor beta chains were read from a single sample in a study of CD8 T cells in ankylosing spondylitis. From the 5' RACE reads, TCRdb called clonotypes with MiXCR, one entry per CDR3 protein. The data contain 200,000 to 300,000 distinct CDR3 sequences, around 9.2% of them seen just once; the ten biggest clones take up about 6.5%. The sample comprised blood, either unsorted or a sorted T cell fraction (not recorded which). These receptors were collected from a male donor with ankylosing spondylitis or in good health (not recorded which). Both conserved end residues are part of each CDR3. The order of the fields is CDR3 protein, CDR3 DNA, clone size, V gene, D gene, J gene. A D gene is named only where the DNA matches it firmly. Clone size is shown for a subset of rows, as once, few, many or a class of expanded clone.

CDR3aa: CSARQGAGKNIQYF
CDR3nt: TGCAGTGCTAGACAGGGCGCGGGCAAAAACATTCAGTACTTC
abundance: many
v_gene: TRBV20-1
d_gene: NA
j_gene: TRBJ2-4

CDR3aa: CASSLTGRLYNEQFF
CDR3nt: TGTGCCAGCAGCTTGACAGGGCGTCTATACAATGAGCAGTTCTTC
abundance: many
v_gene: TRBV5-6
d_gene: NA
j_gene: TRBJ2-1

CDR3aa: CASSFTPSNYEQYF
CDR3nt: TGTGCCAGCAGCTTTACCCCCTCGAACTACGAGCAGTACTTC
abundance: many
v_gene: TRBV7-2
d_gene: NA
j_gene: TRBJ2-7

CDR3aa: CSADGREKDTQYF
CDR3nt: TGCAGTGCGGATGGGAGGGAAAAAGATACGCAGTATTTT
abundance: NA
v_gene: TRBV20-1
d_gene: TRBD2
j_gene: TRBJ2-3

CDR3aa: CASSQDGKTQYF
CDR3nt: TGTGCCAGCAGCCAAGATGGGAAGACCCAGTACTTC
abundance: few
v_gene: TRBV3-1
d_gene: NA
j_gene: TRBJ2-5

CDR3aa: CAWSQVSNQPQHF
CDR3nt: TGTGCCTGGAGTCAGGTCAGCAATCAGCCCCAGCATTTT
abundance: many
v_gene: TRBV30
d_gene: NA
j_gene: TRBJ1-5

CDR3aa: CASSNQGGVYGYTF
CDR3nt: TGTGCCAGCAGTAACCAGGGAGGAGTCTATGGCTACACCTTC
abundance: many
v_gene: TRBV27
d_gene: NA
j_gene: TRBJ1-2

CDR3aa: CASSHPSSYNEQFF
CDR3nt: TGCGCCAGCAGCCACCCAAGCTCCTACAATGAGCAGTTCTTC
abundance: many
v_gene: TRBV4-1
d_gene: NA
j_gene: TRBJ2-1

CDR3aa: CASSISVGSYNEQFF
CDR3nt: TGTGCCAGTAGTATTAGTGTGGGTTCCTACAATGAGCAGTTCTTC
abundance: once
v_gene: TRBV19
d_gene: NA
j_gene: TRBJ2-1

CDR3aa: CASSLVQGTPEAFF
CDR3nt: TGTGCCAGCAGCTTAGTACAGGGAACCCCTGAAGCTTTCTTT
abundance: NA
v_gene: TRBV11-3
d_gene: NA
j_gene: TRBJ1-1

CDR3aa: CASSRLGEDTQYF
CDR3nt: TGTGCCAGCAGCCGACTAGGAGAGGATACGCAGTATTTT
abundance: many
v_gene: TRBV27
d_gene: NA
j_gene: TRBJ2-3

CDR3aa: CASSLGGIAGGTNEQFF
CDR3nt: TGCGCCAGCAGCTTGGGGGGAATAGCGGGAGGAACGAATGAGCAGTTCTTC
abundance: many
v_gene: TRBV5-1
d_gene: TRBD2
j_gene: TRBJ2-1

CDR3aa: CASSSGQNSNQPQHF
CDR3nt: TGTGCCAGCAGCTCGGGACAGAATAGCAATCAGCCCCAGCATTTT
abundance: NA
v_gene: TRBV5-5
d_gene: TRBD1
j_gene: TRBJ1-5

CDR3aa: CASSALGIEYF
CDR3nt: TGTGCCAGCAGTGCCCTCGGGATCGAGTACTTC
abundance: NA
v_gene: TRBV2
d_gene: NA
j_gene: TRBJ2-7

CDR3aa: CATSTPQGADTQYF
CDR3nt: TGTGCCACCAGCACCCCCCAGGGGGCAGATACGCAGTATTTT
abundance: NA
v_gene: TRBV24-1
d_gene: TRBD1
j_gene: TRBJ2-3

CDR3aa: CASSLTVLGFEAFF
CDR3nt: TGTGCCAGCAGCCTCACCGTACTTGGGTTCGAAGCTTTCTTT
abundance: NA
v_gene: TRBV3-1
d_gene: NA
j_gene: TRBJ1-1

CDR3aa: CASSIDPQVNQPQHF
CDR3nt: TGTGCCAGCAGCATCGACCCTCAGGTTAATCAGCCCCAGCATTTT
abundance: few
v_gene: TRBV5-5
d_gene: NA
j_gene: TRBJ1-5

CDR3aa: CSVVQQRANYGYTF
CDR3nt: TGCAGCGTTGTCCAACAGAGAGCTAACTATGGCTACACCTTC
abundance: NA
v_gene: TRBV29-1
d_gene: NA
j_gene: TRBJ1-2

CDR3aa: CASSSNPGLVSFSDTQYF
CDR3nt: TGTGCCAGCAGCTCCAACCCGGGACTAGTCAGTTTTTCAGATACGCAGTATTTT
abundance: many
v_gene: TRBV7-8
d_gene: TRBD2
j_gene: TRBJ2-3

CDR3aa: CAISELTGSNTEAFF
CDR3nt: TGTGCCATCAGTGAGTTGACAGGGTCTAACACTGAAGCTTTCTTT
abundance: many
v_gene: TRBV10-3
d_gene: TRBD1
j_gene: TRBJ1-1

CDR3aa: CSSSHSPDTQYF
CDR3nt: TGCAGCTCCTCCCACAGCCCAGATACGCAGTATTTT
abundance: many
v_gene: TRBV29-1
d_gene: NA
j_gene: TRBJ2-3

CDR3aa: CASSIDSGSPNEQYF
CDR3nt: TGTGCCAGTAGTATAGACAGCGGGAGCCCCAACGAGCAGTACTTC
abundance: NA
v_gene: TRBV19
d_gene: TRBD2
j_gene: TRBJ2-7

CDR3aa: CASSMGGRYNEQFF
CDR3nt: TGTGCCAGTAGTATGGGGGGCCGATACAATGAGCAGTTCTTC
abundance: few
v_gene: TRBV19
d_gene: NA
j_gene: TRBJ2-1

CDR3aa: CSVDRGREQYF
CDR3nt: TGCAGCGTTGACAGGGGGCGCGAGCAGTACTTC
abundance: NA
v_gene: TRBV29-1
d_gene: TRBD1
j_gene: TRBJ2-7

CDR3aa: CASSVPGGENEKLFF
CDR3nt: TGCGCCAGCAGCGTACCAGGGGGTGAGAATGAAAAACTGTTTTTT
abundance: many
v_gene: TRBV5-1
d_gene: TRBD1
j_gene: TRBJ1-4

CDR3aa: CASSLGWGAGRLPVLFF
CDR3nt: TGTGCCAGCAGCTTGGGTTGGGGGGCGGGGAGGCTTCCGGTGTTGTTCTTC
abundance: NA
v_gene: TRBV11-1
d_gene: NA
j_gene: TRBJ2-1

CDR3aa: CASSPAGGTEAFF
CDR3nt: TGTGCCAGCAGTCCCGCGGGGGGCACTGAAGCTTTCTTT
abundance: many
v_gene: TRBV27
d_gene: NA
j_gene: TRBJ1-1

CDR3aa: CASSARTGTYNEQFF
CDR3nt: TGTGCCAGCAGCGCCCGGACAGGCACCTACAATGAGCAGTTCTTC
abundance: many
v_gene: TRBV7-2
d_gene: TRBD1
j_gene: TRBJ2-1

CDR3aa: CASSQALAGNYEQYF
CDR3nt: TGCGCCAGCAGCCAAGCGTTAGCGGGAAACTACGAGCAGTACTTC
abundance: few
v_gene: TRBV4-3
d_gene: TRBD2
j_gene: TRBJ2-7

CDR3aa: CASSSQGTDYNEQFF
CDR3nt: TGTGCCAGCAGCTCACAGGGGACCGATTACAATGAGCAGTTCTTC
abundance: many
v_gene: TRBV7-3
d_gene: TRBD1
j_gene: TRBJ2-1

CDR3aa: CASSWDGMNTEAFF
CDR3nt: TGTGCCAGCAGTTGGGACGGGATGAACACTGAAGCTTTCTTT
abundance: NA
v_gene: TRBV6-2/TRBV6-3
d_gene: NA
j_gene: TRBJ1-1

CDR3aa: CASSHDRGRINEQFF
CDR3nt: TGTGCCAGCAGTCACGACAGGGGGCGTATCAATGAGCAGTTCTTC
abundance: many
v_gene: TRBV12-3/TRBV12-4
d_gene: TRBD1
j_gene: TRBJ2-1

CDR3aa: CASSLTSGRGTQYF
CDR3nt: TGTGCCAGCAGCTTAACTAGCGGGAGGGGTACGCAGTATTTT
abundance: NA
v_gene: TRBV7-2
d_gene: TRBD2
j_gene: TRBJ2-3

CDR3aa: CASSLESGSHTGAVTDTQYF
CDR3nt: TGCGCCAGCAGCTTGGAGTCGGGATCACATACAGGGGCCGTCACAGATACGCAGTATTTT
abundance: many
v_gene: TRBV5-1
d_gene: TRBD1
j_gene: TRBJ2-3

CDR3aa: CASRWHSNQPQHF
CDR3nt: TGTGCCAGCAGGTGGCATAGCAATCAGCCCCAGCATTTT
abundance: many
v_gene: TRBV12-3/TRBV12-4
d_gene: NA
j_gene: TRBJ1-5

CDR3aa: CASSQERGLGNTEAFF
CDR3nt: TGCGCCAGCAGCCAAGAAAGGGGTTTGGGGAACACTGAAGCTTTCTTT
abundance: few
v_gene: TRBV4-3
d_gene: NA
j_gene: TRBJ1-1

CDR3aa: CASSFGGSPYEQYF
CDR3nt: TGTGCCAGCAGTTTCGGCGGGTCCCCCTACGAGCAGTACTTC
abundance: many
v_gene: TRBV12-3/TRBV12-4
d_gene: NA
j_gene: TRBJ2-7

CDR3aa: CASSLMVSTEPQHF
CDR3nt: TGTGCCAGCAGTTTAATGGTTTCGACGGAGCCCCAGCATTTT
abundance: many
v_gene: TRBV27
d_gene: NA
j_gene: TRBJ1-5

CDR3aa: CSAGVTGGAIYGYTF
CDR3nt: TGCAGTGCTGGTGTGACAGGGGGCGCGATCTATGGCTACACCTTC
abundance: many
v_gene: TRBV20-1
d_gene: TRBD1
j_gene: TRBJ1-2

CDR3aa: CATSRVGRVFSPLHF
CDR3nt: TGTGCCACCAGCCGGGTGGGTAGGGTCTTTTCACCCCTCCACTTT
abundance: many
v_gene: TRBV15
d_gene: NA
j_gene: TRBJ1-6

CDR3aa: CASSQDSFSGRTQYF
CDR3nt: TGTGCCAGCAGCCAAGATTCATTTAGCGGGAGGACCCAGTACTTC
abundance: many
v_gene: TRBV14
d_gene: TRBD2
j_gene: TRBJ2-5

CDR3aa: CSARVLLGGSGGVVDEQFF
CDR3nt: TGCAGTGCTAGAGTTCTCCTTGGGGGCAGCGGGGGGGTCGTAGATGAGCAGTTCTTC
abundance: few
v_gene: TRBV20-1
d_gene: TRBD2
j_gene: TRBJ2-1

CDR3aa: CARARGTEQFF
CDR3nt: TGTGCCAGGGCCCGAGGGACTGAGCAGTTCTTC
abundance: many
v_gene: TRBV7-3
d_gene: NA
j_gene: TRBJ2-1

CDR3aa: CSADQREKSYEQFF
CDR3nt: TGCAGTGCCGACCAGCGGGAGAAGAGCTATGAGCAGTTCTTC
abundance: many
v_gene: TRBV20-1
d_gene: TRBD2
j_gene: TRBJ2-1

CDR3aa: CSVETLRLGGYTF
CDR3nt: TGCAGCGTTGAAACCCTCCGTCTGGGGGGCTACACCTTC
abundance: many
v_gene: TRBV29-1
d_gene: NA
j_gene: TRBJ1-2

CDR3aa: CASSLSGGADTQYF
CDR3nt: TGTGCCAGCAGCCTGAGCGGGGGGGCAGATACGCAGTATTTT
abundance: many
v_gene: TRBV12-3/TRBV12-4
d_gene: TRBD2
j_gene: TRBJ2-3

CDR3aa: CASSQPYRVMGGYTF
CDR3nt: TGTGCCAGCAGCCAGCCGTACAGGGTGATGGGAGGCTACACCTTC
abundance: many
v_gene: TRBV7-9
d_gene: NA
j_gene: TRBJ1-2

CDR3aa: CSARLGQIHEKLFF
CDR3nt: TGCAGTGCTAGATTGGGACAGATTCATGAAAAACTGTTTTTT
abundance: many
v_gene: TRBV20-1
d_gene: TRBD1
j_gene: TRBJ1-4

CDR3aa: CAWTQGTSERGDTQYF
CDR3nt: TGTGCCTGGACCCAAGGGACTAGCGAAAGAGGAGATACGCAGTATTTT
abundance: few
v_gene: TRBV30
d_gene: TRBD2
j_gene: TRBJ2-3

CDR3aa: CASSPHPSTIAYEQYF
CDR3nt: TGTGCCAGCAGCCCCCATCCTTCTACCATCGCCTACGAGCAGTACTTC
abundance: NA
v_gene: TRBV7-2
d_gene: NA
j_gene: TRBJ2-7